This T cell receptor (beta chain) was captured in a study of early T cells in non-severe SARS-CoV-2 infection. Per the germline V gene, CDR1 is SGHTA and CDR2 is FQGNSA. Between the trimmed V and J ends, which lost 4 bases and 6 bases, there was a span of 13 bases. The CDR3 spans 13 residues. The table lists this clonotype with a few counts. MiXCR was run by TCRdb on the 5' RACE reads, yielding one entry per CDR3 protein. The sample lists roughly 42,000 distinct CDR3 sequences; 9% to 15% were seen once. The chain uses TRBV7-2 and TRBJ2-7; tentatively, D is TRBD1 (6 bases). The specimen sequenced was whole blood. The sequence was collected from an adult who was a healthcare worker with PCR-confirmed SARS-CoV-2 infection or an uninfected control (not recorded which). This chain's CDR3 is CASSSGQVGEQYF. CDR3 coding DNA: TGTGCCAGCAGCTCGGGACAAGTCGGCGAGCAGTACTTC.